This T cell receptor (beta chain) appears in the sequencing data of a study of CD8+ T cells in alopecia areata. At the level of the study: Among treated patients, oral tofacitinib was administered at 5 to 10 mg twice daily. Findings and caveats of the study: Normal scalp showed lower clonality than lesional scalp, especially alopecia totalis/universalis.

Treatment denoted: oral pan-JAK inhibitor, 5-10 mg twice daily. Researchers gathered lesional scalp punch biopsies and peripheral blood from patients with alopecia areata. The authors sorted CD4+ and CD8+ T cells from PBMCs. Reverse transcribed after extraction, RNA yielded cDNA as the sequencing template. TCRdb's table, derived via immunoSEQ multiplex PCR, lists solely in-frame clones and lacks some. Among hundreds of thousands of clones listed, approximately 60% were seen once. For this clone: The antigen is not known.

V shed 8 bases and J shed 9 bases, with 14 bases lying between them. The CDR3 contains 12 residues. CDR1 is SNHLY and CDR2 is FYNNEI in the germline V gene. The source material was CD4+ T cells sorted from blood, sampled around week 54, from a patient treated with tofacitinib. This TCR was sampled from a human donor with alopecia areata. The chain links TRBV2 to TRBJ2-1; possibly TRBD2 for D (6 bases). The CDR3 coding sequence is TGTGCCAGCCGCTTGGCCGGGGGTGAGCAGTTCTTC. Encoded protein: CASRLAGGEQFF.